One sample yielded the 5 T cell receptor beta chains listed below, sequenced in a study of CD8 T cells in Susac syndrome. The authors reverse transcribed about 0.45 to 1 ug RNA with random hexamers. One entry per CDR3 protein results from TCRdb running MiXCR on the immunoSEQ multiplex PCR reads. The sample has roughly 200,000 distinct CDR3 sequences, 95% seen once. Source material: CD4+ T cells from PBMCs. All receptors come from a human donor with multiple sclerosis.

The rearrangement uses TRBV20-1 and TRBJ2-1; TRBD2 aligns across 8 bases. This CDR3 spans 17 amino acids. V trimming: 0 bases; J trimming: 1 base; junction bases outside the gene matches: 8. In germline, CDR1 is DFQATT, CDR2 SNEGSKA (reference sequence). The chain's CDR3 is CSARDAGGAESYNEQFF. The DNA of the CDR3 is TGCAGTGCTAGAGATGCGGGGGGCGCTGAGTCCTACAATGAGCAGTTCTTC.

The rearrangement joins TRBV25-1 to TRBJ2-6; D gene ambiguous. Germline values: CDR1 MGHDK, CDR2 SYGVNS. CDR3 size: 19 residues. Trimming cost V 3 bases and J 0 bases, with 18 bases left between them. As DNA, the CDR3 is TGTGCCAGCAGTGACCGGCCCCGGGTCTTCAGCTCTGGGGCCAACGTCCTGACTTTC. Amino acids: CASSDRPRVFSSGANVLTF.

The rearrangement joins TRBV7-2 to TRBJ2-7; D is unresolved. The CDR3 totals 13 residues. Germline CDR1 is SGHTA and CDR2 is FQGNSA. The V and J ends lost 0 bases and 5 bases respectively, with 8 bases between them. CDR3 sequence: CASSLARINEQYF. CDR3 nucleotides: TGTGCCAGCAGCTTAGCGCGCATCAACGAGCAGTACTTC.

The chain has TRBV30 and TRBJ1-2, with D possibly being TRBD1 (6 bases). V lost 1 base, J lost 8 bases, and 14 bases lay in between. Germline values: CDR1 GTSNPN, CDR2 SVGIG (reference sequence). The CDR3 consists of 13 residues. CDR3: CAWSAGEFRGYTF. CDR3 nucleotides: TGTGCCTGGAGTGCAGGGGAATTCCGCGGCTACACCTTC.

The rearrangement uses TRBV20-1 and TRBJ1-4, with a possible D match to TRBD1 (5 bases). The CDR3 has 14 amino acids. Between the trimmed V and J ends, which lost 2 bases and 8 bases, there was a span of 15 bases. CDR1 is DFQATT, CDR2 SNEGSKA, per germline (reference sequence). CDR3 in DNA: TGCAGTGCTAGATCGGGACGGGCTCCGGAAAAACTGTTTTTT. Its protein product is CSARSGRAPEKLFF.